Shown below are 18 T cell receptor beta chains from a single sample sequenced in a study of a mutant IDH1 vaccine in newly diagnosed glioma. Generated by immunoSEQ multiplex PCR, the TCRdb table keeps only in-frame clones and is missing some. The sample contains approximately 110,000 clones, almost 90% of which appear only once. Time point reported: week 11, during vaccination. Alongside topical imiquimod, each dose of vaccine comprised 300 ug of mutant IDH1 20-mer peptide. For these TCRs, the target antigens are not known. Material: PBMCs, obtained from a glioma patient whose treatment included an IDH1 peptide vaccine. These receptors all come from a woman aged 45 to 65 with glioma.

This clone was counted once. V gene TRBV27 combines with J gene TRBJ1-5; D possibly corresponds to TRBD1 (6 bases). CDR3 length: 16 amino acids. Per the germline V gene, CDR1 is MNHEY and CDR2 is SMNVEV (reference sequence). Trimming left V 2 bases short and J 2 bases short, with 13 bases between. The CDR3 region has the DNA TGTGCCAGCAGTTTAGCTTACAGGGAGGGCAATCAGCCCCAGCATTTT. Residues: CASSLAYREGNQPQHF.

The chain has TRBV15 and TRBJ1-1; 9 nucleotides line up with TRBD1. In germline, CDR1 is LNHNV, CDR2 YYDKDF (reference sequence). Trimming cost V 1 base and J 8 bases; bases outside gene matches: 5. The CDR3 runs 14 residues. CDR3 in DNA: TGTGCCACCAGCAGAGGGGGACAGGGCGGCGAAGCTTTCTTT. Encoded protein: CATSRGGQGGEAFF.

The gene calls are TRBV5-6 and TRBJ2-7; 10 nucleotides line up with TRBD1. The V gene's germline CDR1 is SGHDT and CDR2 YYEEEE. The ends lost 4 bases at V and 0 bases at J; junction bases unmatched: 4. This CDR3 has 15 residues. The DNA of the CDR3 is TGTGCCAGCAGCCCGGGACAGGGGCGCTCCTACGAGCAGTACTTC. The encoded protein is CASSPGQGRSYEQYF.

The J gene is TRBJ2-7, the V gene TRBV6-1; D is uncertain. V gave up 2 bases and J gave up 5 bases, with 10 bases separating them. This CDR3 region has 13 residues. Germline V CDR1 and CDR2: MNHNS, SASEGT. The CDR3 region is CASSELLFDEQYF. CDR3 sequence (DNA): TGTGCCAGCAGTGAACTCTTGTTCGACGAGCAGTACTTC.

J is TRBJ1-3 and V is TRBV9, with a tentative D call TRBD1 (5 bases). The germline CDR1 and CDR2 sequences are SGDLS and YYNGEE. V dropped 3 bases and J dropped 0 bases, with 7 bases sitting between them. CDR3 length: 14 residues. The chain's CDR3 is CASSEGLSGNTIYF. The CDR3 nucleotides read TGTGCCAGCAGCGAGGGACTCTCTGGAAACACCATATATTTT.

The CDR3 loop reads CASSEYTAYEQYF. CDR3 DNA sequence: TGTGCCAGCAGTGAATACACCGCCTACGAGCAGTACTTC. The V and J genes are TRBV6-5 and TRBJ2-7, with no clear D. The CDR3 runs to 13 residues. Trimming cost V 5 bases and J 2 bases, with 10 bases left between them. From germline, CDR1 is MNHEY and CDR2 SVGAGI.

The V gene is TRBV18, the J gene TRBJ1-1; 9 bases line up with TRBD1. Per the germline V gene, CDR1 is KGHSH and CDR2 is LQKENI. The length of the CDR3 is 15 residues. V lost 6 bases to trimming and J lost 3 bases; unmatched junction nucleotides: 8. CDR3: CASSYTGGTYTEAFF. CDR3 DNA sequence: TGTGCCAGCTCGTATACAGGGGGCACCTACACTGAAGCTTTCTTT.

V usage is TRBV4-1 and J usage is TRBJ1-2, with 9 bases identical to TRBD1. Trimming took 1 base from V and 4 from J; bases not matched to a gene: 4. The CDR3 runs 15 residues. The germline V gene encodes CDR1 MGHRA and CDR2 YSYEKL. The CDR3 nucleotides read TGCGCCAGCAGCCAAGGGGGGACAGGGATCTATGGCTACACCTTC. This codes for CASSQGGTGIYGYTF.

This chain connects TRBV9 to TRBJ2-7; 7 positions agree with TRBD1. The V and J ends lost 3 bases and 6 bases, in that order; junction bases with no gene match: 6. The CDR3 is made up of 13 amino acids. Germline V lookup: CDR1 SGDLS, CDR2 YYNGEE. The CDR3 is CASSGDRVSEQYF. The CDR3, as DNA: TGTGCCAGCAGCGGTGACAGGGTGTCCGAGCAGTACTTC.

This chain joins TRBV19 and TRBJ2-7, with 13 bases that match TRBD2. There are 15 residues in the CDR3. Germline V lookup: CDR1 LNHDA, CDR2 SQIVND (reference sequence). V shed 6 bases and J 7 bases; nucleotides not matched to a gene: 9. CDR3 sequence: CASRPRTSGSGEQYF. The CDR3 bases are TGTGCCAGTAGACCACGGACTAGCGGGAGTGGGGAGCAGTACTTC.

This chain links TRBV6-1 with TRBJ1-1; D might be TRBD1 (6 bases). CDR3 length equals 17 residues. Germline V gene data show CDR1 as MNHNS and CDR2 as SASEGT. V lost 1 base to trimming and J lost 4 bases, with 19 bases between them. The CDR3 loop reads CASSEGVISRTVTEAFF. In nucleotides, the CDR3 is TGTGCCAGCAGTGAAGGGGTAATAAGCAGGACAGTCACTGAAGCTTTCTTT.

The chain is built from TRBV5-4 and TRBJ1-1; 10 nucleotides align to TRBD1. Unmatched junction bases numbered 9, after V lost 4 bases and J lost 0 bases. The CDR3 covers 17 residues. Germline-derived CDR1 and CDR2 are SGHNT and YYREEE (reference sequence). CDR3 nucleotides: TGTGCCAGCAGCACCCCATCGGGACAGGGGATGAACACTGAAGCTTTCTTT. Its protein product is CASSTPSGQGMNTEAFF.

In nucleotides, the CDR3 is TGTGCCAGCAGCTTAGACGGTAGCAGGGAGCAGTACTTC. This encodes CASSLDGSREQYF. The rearrangement uses TRBV11-3 and TRBJ2-7; D is uncertain. Deletions cut 0 bases from V and 7 bases from J, with 10 bases between. The germline gives CDR1 SGHNT, CDR2 YENEEA. The CDR3 is 13 residues long.

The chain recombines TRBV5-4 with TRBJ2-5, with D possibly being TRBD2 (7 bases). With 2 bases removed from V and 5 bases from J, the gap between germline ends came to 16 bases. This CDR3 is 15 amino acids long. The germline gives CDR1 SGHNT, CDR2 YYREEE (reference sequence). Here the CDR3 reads CASSFTGRVEETQYF. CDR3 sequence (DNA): TGTGCCAGCAGCTTTACAGGGAGGGTAGAGGAGACCCAGTACTTC.

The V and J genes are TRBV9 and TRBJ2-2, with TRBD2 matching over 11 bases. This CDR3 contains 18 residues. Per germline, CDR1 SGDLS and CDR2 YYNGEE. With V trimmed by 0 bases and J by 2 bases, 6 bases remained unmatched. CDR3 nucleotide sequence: TGTGCCAGCAGCGTAGATAAACGACTAGCGGGAAACACCGGGGAGCTGTTTTTT. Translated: CASSVDKRLAGNTGELFF. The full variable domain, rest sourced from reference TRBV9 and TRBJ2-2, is DSGVTQTPKHLITATGQRVTLRCSPRSGDLSVYWYQQSLDQGLQFLIQYYNGEERAKGNILERFSAQQFPDLHSELNLSSLELGDSALYFCASSVDKRLAGNTGELFFGEGSRLTVL.

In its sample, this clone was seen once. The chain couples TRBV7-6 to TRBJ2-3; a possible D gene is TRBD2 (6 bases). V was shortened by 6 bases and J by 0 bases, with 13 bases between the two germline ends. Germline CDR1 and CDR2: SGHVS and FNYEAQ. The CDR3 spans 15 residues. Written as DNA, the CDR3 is TGTGCCAGCAGACCCCTAGCGATTAGCACAGATACGCAGTATTTT. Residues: CASRPLAISTDTQYF.

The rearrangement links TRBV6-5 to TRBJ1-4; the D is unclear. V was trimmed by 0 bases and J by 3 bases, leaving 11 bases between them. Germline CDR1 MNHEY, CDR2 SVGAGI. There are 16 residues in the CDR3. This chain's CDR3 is CASSYSYSRSNEKLFF. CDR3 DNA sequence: TGTGCCAGCAGTTACTCGTACAGTCGGTCTAATGAAAAACTGTTTTTT.

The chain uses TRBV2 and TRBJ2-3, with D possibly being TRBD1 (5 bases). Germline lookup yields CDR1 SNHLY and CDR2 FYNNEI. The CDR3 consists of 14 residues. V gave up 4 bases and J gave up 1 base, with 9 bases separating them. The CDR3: CASSGQGGTDTQYF. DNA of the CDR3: TGTGCCAGCAGTGGGCAGGGTGGCACAGATACGCAGTATTTT.